The 4 T cell receptor beta chains below come from one sample, sequenced in a study of fetal regulatory T cell absence and autoimmunity. Some clones are missing from TCRdb's copy, which holds only in-frame ones; the method was immunoSEQ multiplex PCR. Counted here are 95,000 or so clones, 60% to 80% occurring once; the ten biggest clones make up 1.5% to 2%. The sequenced sample consisted of pancreas tissue. The receptors were gathered from a male donor with IPEX syndrome.

The CDR3 here is CAISESGGGFNYGYTF. In DNA, the CDR3 is TGTGCCATCAGTGAGTCGGGGGGCGGCTTTAACTATGGCTACACCTTC. This chain uses TRBV10-3 with TRBJ1-2, with a weak D call TRBD1 (6 bases). Germline-derived CDR1 and CDR2 are ENHRY and SYGVKD. The length of the CDR3 is 16 residues. V lost 0 bases to trimming and J lost 1 base, with 12 bases between them.

The CDR3 sequence: CASSLAGDPYGYTF. Written as DNA, the CDR3 is TGTGCCAGCAGCTTAGCCGGGGACCCCTATGGCTACACCTTC. The chain couples TRBV7-6 to TRBJ1-2; possible D gene TRBD1, 5 bases. V dropped 0 bases and J dropped 4 bases, with 9 bases sitting between them. Germline loops: CDR1 SGHVS, CDR2 FNYEAQ. The CDR3 extends over 14 amino acids.

The chain carries TRBV11-2 and TRBJ2-7, with D unclear. Germline CDR1 and CDR2: SGHAT and FQNNGV. The germline V and J ends were trimmed by 1 base and 5 bases, with 3 bases remaining between them. The CDR3 spans 11 residues. The CDR3 sequence: CASSLGDEQYF. The DNA of the CDR3 is TGTGCCAGCAGCTTAGGGGACGAGCAGTACTTC.

The V call is TRBV4-1, the J call TRBJ2-2, with 11 bases matching TRBD2. Germline trimming cut 5 bases from V and 5 bases from J; bases unmatched to any gene: 7. The CDR3 runs to 16 residues. Germline loops: CDR1 MGHRA, CDR2 YSYEKL. CDR3 coding DNA: TGCGCCAGCAGCTTCTTTAGCGGGAGGGTTACCGGGGAGCTGTTTTTT. Amino acids: CASSFFSGRVTGELFF.